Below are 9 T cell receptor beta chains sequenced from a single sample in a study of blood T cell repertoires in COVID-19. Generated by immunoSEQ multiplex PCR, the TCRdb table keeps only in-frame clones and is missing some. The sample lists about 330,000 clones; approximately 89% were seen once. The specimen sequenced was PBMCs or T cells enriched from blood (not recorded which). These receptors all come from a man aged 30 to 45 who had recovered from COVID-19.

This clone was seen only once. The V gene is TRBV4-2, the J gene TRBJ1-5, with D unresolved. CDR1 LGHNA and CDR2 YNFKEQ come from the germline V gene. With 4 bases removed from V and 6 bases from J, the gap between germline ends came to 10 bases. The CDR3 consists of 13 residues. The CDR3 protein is CASSPGGSQPQHF. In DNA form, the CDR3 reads TGTGCCAGCAGCCCAGGTGGAAGTCAGCCCCAGCATTTT.

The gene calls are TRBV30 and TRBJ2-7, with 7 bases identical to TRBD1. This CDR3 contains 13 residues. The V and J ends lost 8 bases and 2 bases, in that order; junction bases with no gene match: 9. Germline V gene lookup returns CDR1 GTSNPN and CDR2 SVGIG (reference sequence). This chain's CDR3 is CAGTGTAAYEQYF. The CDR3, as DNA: TGTGCCGGTACCGGGACAGCCGCCTACGAGCAGTACTTC. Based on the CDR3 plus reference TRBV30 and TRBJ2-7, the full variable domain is SQTIHQWPATLVQPVGSPLSLECTVEGTSNPNLYWYRQAAGRGLQLLFYSVGIGQISSEVPQNLSASRPQDRQFILSSKKLLLSDSGFYLCAGTGTAAYEQYFGPGTRLTVT.

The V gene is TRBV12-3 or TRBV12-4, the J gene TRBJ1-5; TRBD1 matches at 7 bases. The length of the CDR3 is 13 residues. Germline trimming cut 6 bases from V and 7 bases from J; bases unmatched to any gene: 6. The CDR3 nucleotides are TGTGCCAGCAGCACAGGGGTTGGGCAGCCCCAGCATTTT. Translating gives CASSTGVGQPQHF.

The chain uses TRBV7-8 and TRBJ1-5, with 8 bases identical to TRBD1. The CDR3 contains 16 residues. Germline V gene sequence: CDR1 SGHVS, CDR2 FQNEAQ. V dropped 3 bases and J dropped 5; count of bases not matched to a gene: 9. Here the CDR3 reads CASSFDRGGRDQPQHF. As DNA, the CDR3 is TGTGCCAGCAGCTTCGACAGGGGTGGCCGGGATCAGCCCCAGCATTTT.

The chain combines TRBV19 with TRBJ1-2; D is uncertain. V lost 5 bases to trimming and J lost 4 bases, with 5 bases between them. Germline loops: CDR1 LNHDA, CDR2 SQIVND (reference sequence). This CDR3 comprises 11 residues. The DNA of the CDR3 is TGTGCCAGTAGTCGTAGCTATGGCTACACCTTC. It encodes CASSRSYGYTF. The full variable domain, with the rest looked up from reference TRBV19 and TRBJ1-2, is DGGITQSPKYLFRKEGQNVTLSCEQNLNHDAMYWYRQDPGQGLRLIYYSQIVNDFQKGDIAEGYSVSREKKESFPLTVTSAQKNPTAFYLCASSRSYGYTFGSGTRLTVV.

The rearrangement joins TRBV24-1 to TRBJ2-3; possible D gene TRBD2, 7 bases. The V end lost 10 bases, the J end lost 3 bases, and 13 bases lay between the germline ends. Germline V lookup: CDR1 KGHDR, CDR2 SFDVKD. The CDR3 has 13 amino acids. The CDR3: CATARGATDTQYF. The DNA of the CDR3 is TGTGCCACTGCACGGGGGGCAACAGATACGCAGTATTTT.

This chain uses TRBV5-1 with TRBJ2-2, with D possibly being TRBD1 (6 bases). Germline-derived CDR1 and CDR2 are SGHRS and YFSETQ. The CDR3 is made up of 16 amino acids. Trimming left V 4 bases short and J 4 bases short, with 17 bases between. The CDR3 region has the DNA TGCGCCAGCAGCCGAGGGGGTAAATTAGTCACCGGGGAGCTGTTTTTT. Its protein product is CASSRGGKLVTGELFF.

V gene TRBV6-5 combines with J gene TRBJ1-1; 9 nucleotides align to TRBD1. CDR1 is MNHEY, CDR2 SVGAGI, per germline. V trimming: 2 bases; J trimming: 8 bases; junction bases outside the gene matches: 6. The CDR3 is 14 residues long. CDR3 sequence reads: CASSYGGQGREAFF. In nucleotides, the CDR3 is TGTGCCAGCAGTTACGGGGGACAGGGAAGGGAAGCTTTCTTT.

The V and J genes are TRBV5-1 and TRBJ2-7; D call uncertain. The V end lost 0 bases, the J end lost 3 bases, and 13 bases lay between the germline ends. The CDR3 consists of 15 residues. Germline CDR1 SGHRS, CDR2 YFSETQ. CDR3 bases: TGCGCCAGCAGCTTGGCCGCGGCAGCAGACTACGAGCAGTACTTC. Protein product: CASSLAAAADYEQYF.